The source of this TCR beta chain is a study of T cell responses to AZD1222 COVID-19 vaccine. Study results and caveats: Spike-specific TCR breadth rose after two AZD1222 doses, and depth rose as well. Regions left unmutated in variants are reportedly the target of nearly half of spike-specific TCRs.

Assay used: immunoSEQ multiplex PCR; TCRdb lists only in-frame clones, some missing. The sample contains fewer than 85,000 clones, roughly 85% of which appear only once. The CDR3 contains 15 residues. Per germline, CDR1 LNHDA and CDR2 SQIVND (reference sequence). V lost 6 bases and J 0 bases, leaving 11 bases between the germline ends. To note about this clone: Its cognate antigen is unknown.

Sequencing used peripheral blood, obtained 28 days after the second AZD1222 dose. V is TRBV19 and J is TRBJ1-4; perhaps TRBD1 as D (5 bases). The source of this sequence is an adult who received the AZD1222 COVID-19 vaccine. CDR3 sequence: CASRTASATNEKLFF. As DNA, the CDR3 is TGTGCCAGTAGGACAGCTAGTGCAACTAATGAAAAACTGTTTTTT. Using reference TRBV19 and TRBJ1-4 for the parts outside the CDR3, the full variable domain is DGGITQSPKYLFRKEGQNVTLSCEQNLNHDAMYWYRQDPGQGLRLIYYSQIVNDFQKGDIAEGYSVSREKKESFPLTVTSAQKNPTAFYLCASRTASATNEKLFFGSGTQLSVL.